This T cell receptor (beta chain) was recovered during a study of T cell repertoires in cytomegalovirus infection. MiXCR, applied by TCRdb to the reads, yields one record per CDR3 protein. Among 250,000 to 300,000 distinct CDR3 sequences listed, roughly 13% were seen once. The CDR3 totals 15 residues. The germline V and J ends were trimmed by 3 bases and 5 bases, with 16 bases remaining between them. In germline, CDR1 is KGHSH, CDR2 LQKENI. Sequences were obtained from PBMCs. The chain links TRBV18 to TRBJ1-1, with D hard to call. This clonotype originated in a human donor in good health (CMV status not recorded). Some clones in this sample may be carry-over from other donors' samples. DNA for the CDR3: TGTGCCAGCTCACCCTTACGGGATCTAGGGACTGAAGCTTTCTTT. Its translation is CASSPLRDLGTEAFF. Full variable domain (outside the CDR3, taken from reference TRBV18 and TRBJ1-1): NAGVMQNPRHLVRRRGQEARLRCSPMKGHSHVYWYRQLPEEGLKFMVYLQKENIIDESGMPKERFSAEFPKEGPSILRIQQVVRGDSAAYFCASSPLRDLGTEAFFGQGTRLTVV.